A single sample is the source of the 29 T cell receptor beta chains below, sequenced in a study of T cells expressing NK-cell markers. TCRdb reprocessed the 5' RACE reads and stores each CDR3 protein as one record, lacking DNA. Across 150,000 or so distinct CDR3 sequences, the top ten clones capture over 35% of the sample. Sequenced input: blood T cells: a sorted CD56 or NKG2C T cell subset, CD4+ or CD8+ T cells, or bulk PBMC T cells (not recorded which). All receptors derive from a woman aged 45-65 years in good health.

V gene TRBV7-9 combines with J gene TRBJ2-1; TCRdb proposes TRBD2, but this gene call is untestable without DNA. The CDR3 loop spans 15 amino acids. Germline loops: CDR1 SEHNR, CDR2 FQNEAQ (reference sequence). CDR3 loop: CASSFPERASNEQFF.

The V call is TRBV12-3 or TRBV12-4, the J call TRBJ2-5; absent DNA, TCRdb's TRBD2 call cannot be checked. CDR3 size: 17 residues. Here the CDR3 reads CASILKRESINQETQYF.

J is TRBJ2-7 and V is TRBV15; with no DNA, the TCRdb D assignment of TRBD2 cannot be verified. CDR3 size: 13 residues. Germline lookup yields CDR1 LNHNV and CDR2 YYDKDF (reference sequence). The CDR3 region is CATSRNRLDEQYF.

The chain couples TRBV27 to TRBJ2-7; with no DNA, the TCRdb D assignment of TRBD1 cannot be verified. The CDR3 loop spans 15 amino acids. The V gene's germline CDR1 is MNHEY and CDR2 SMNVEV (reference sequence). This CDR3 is CASRLQGEASYEQYF.

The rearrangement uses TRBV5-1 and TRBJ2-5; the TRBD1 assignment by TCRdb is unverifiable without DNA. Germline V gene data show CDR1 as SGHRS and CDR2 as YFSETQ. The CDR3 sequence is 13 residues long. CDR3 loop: CASSQQGTETQYF.

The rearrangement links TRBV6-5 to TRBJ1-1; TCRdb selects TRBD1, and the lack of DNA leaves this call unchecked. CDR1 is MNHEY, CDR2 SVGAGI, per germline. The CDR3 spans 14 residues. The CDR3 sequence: CASSNGGGNTEAFF.

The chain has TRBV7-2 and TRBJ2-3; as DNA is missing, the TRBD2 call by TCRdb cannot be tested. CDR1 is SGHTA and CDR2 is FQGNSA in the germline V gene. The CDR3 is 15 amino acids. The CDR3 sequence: CASSLFSGRVDTQYF.

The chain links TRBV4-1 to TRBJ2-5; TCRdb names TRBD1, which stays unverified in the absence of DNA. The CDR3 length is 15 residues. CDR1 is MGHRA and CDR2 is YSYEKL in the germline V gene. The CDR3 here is CASSQDNGRGRTQYF.

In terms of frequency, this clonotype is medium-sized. CDR3 loop: CASSEKTPQGSQHF. This sequence joins TRBV2 and TRBJ1-5; the TCRdb call, TRBD1, lacks DNA for checking. This CDR3 has 14 residues. In germline, CDR1 is SNHLY, CDR2 FYNNEI.

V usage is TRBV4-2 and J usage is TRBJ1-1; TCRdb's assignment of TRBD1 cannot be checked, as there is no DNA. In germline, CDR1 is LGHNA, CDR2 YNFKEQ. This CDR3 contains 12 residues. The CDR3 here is CASSQGGQEAFF.

This chain's CDR3 is CASSQDWGVGYTF. This rearrangement joins TRBV4-1 to TRBJ1-2; as DNA is missing, the TRBD1 call by TCRdb cannot be tested. The CDR3 spans 13 residues. Looked up from germline, CDR1 is MGHRA and CDR2 is YSYEKL.

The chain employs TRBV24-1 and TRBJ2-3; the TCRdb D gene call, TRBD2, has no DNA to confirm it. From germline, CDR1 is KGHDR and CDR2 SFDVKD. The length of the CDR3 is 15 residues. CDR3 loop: CATSEGGTSGDTQYF.

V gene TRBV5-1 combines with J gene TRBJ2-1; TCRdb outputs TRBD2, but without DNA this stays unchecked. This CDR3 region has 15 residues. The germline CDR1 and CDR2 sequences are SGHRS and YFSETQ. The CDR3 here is CASTELAGRNNEQFF.

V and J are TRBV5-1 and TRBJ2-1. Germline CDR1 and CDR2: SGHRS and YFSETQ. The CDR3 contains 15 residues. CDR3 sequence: CASSLSALSGNEQFF.

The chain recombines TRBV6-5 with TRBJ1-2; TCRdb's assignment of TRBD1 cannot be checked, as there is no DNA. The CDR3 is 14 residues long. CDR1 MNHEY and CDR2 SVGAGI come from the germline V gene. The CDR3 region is CASRSKDRDYGYTF.

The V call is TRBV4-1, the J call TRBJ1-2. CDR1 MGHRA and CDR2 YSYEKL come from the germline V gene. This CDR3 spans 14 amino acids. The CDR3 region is CASSQDFREYLYTF.

The CDR3 reads CASSSAVGLNIQYF. V gene TRBV5-1 combines with J gene TRBJ2-4; TCRdb returns TRBD2, unconfirmable since there is no DNA. Germline loops: CDR1 SGHRS, CDR2 YFSETQ. This CDR3 has 14 amino acids.

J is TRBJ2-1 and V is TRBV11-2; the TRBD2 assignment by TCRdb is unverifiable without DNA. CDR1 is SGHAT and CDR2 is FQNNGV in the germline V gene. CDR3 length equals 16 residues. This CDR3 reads CASSFGRLAGVNEQFF.

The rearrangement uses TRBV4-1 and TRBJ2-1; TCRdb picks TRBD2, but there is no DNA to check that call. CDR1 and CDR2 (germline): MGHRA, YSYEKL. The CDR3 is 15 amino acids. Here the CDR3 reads CASSQGTSTYNEQFF.

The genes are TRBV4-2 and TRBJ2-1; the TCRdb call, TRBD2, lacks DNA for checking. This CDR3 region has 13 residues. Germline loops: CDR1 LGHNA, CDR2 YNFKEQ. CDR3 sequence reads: CATGLAGVNEQFF.

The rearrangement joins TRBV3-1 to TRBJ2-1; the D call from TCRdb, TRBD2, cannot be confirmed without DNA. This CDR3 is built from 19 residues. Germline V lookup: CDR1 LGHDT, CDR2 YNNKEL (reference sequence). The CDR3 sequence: CASSHPTLPGTSVYNEQFF.

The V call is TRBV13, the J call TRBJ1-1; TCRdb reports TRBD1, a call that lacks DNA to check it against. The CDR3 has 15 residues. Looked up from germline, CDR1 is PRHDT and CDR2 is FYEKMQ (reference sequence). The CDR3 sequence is CASSQDRARSTEAFF. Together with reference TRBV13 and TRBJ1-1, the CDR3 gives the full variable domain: AAGVIQSPRHLIKEKRETATLKCYPIPRHDTVYWYQQGPGQDPQFLISFYEKMQSDKGSIPDRFSAQQFSDYHSELNMSSLELGDSALYFCASSQDRARSTEAFFGQGTRLTVV.

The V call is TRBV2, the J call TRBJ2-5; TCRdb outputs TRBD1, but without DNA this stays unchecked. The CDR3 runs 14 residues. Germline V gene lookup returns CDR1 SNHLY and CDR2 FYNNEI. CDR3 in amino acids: CASSGTGIEETQYF.

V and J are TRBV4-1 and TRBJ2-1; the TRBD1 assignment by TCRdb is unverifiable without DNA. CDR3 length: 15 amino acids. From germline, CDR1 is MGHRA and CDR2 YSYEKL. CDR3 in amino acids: CASSQDRGLYNEQFF.

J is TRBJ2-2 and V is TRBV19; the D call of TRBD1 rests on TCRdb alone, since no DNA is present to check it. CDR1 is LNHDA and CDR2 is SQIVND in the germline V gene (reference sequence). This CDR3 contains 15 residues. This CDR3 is CASSGETGPLGELFF.

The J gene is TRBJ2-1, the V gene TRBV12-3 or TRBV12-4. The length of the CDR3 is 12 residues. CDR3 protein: CASSLGSYEQFF.

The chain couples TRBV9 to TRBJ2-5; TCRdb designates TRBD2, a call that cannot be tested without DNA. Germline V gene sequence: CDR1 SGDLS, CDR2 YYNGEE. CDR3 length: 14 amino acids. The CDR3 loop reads CASSPGLPQETQYF.

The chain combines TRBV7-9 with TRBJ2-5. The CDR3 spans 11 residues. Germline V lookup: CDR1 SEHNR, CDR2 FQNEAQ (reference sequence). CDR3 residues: CASIEKGTQYF.

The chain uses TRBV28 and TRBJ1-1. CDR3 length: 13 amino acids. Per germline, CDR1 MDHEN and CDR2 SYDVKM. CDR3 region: CASSLIGNPWAFF.